The rows below give T cell receptor beta chains drawn from one sample of a study of blood T cell repertoires in COVID-19. Profiled with immunoSEQ multiplex PCR; TCRdb holds only in-frame clones, not every one. The sample has around 150,000 clones; about 88% are singletons. The sequencing input was peripheral blood. The receptor source for this set is a man in his late teens or twenties with acute or convalescent COVID-19. CDR3s include the opening cysteine and the closing phenylalanine or tryptophan. A D gene is named only where the DNA matches it firmly. Size is stated for part of the rows, as once, few or many counts, or as a class when the clone is expanded.

d_gene: .; j_gene: TRBJ1-2; abundance: .; v_gene: TRBV7-2; CDR3nt: TGTGCCAGCAGCGCCCAGGACAGAGCTAACTATGGCTACACCTTC; CDR3aa: CASSAQDRANYGYTF
d_gene: TRBD1; j_gene: TRBJ1-2; abundance: once; v_gene: TRBV27; CDR3nt: TGTGCCAGCAGTCTACAGGGACAGGGAGTCTATGGCTACACCTTC; CDR3aa: CASSLQGQGVYGYTF
d_gene: .; j_gene: TRBJ1-1; abundance: .; v_gene: TRBV14; CDR3nt: TGTGCCAGCAGCCACGACGGGGTGGGCACTGAAGCTTTCTTT; CDR3aa: CASSHDGVGTEAFF
d_gene: .; j_gene: TRBJ1-6; abundance: once; v_gene: TRBV5-8; CDR3nt: TGTGCCAGCAACCGCCGCCTAGGCGGAAATTCACCCCTCCACTTT; CDR3aa: CASNRRLGGNSPLHF
d_gene: TRBD1; j_gene: TRBJ1-6; abundance: once; v_gene: TRBV30; CDR3nt: TGTGCCTGGAGTTGGGGCAGGGGGAATTCACCCCTCCACTTT; CDR3aa: CAWSWGRGNSPLHF
d_gene: .; j_gene: TRBJ1-2; abundance: .; v_gene: TRBV4-1; CDR3nt: TGCGCCAGCAGCCAACCGACAGCAGGCGTATATGGCTACACCTTC; CDR3aa: CASSQPTAGVYGYTF
d_gene: TRBD1; j_gene: TRBJ1-1; abundance: .; v_gene: TRBV24-1; CDR3nt: TGTGCCACCTCTGACAGGGGACTCGAAGCTTTCTTT; CDR3aa: CATSDRGLEAFF
d_gene: TRBD1; j_gene: TRBJ2-2; abundance: .; v_gene: TRBV6-1; CDR3nt: TGTGCCAGCAGTGAAGTTACAGGGGTTAGCACCGGGGAGCTGTTTTTT; CDR3aa: CASSEVTGVSTGELFF
d_gene: TRBD1; j_gene: TRBJ1-1; abundance: few; v_gene: TRBV6-5; CDR3nt: TGTGCCAGCAGTTACGGGACAGGTAACACTGAAGCTTTCTTT; CDR3aa: CASSYGTGNTEAFF
d_gene: .; j_gene: TRBJ2-2; abundance: .; v_gene: TRBV24-1; CDR3nt: TGTGCCACCAGTGATTTGTGGGCTAACACCGGGGAGCTGTTTTTT; CDR3aa: CATSDLWANTGELFF
d_gene: .; j_gene: TRBJ2-7; abundance: .; v_gene: TRBV18; CDR3nt: TGTGCCAGCTCACCCGGACAGCCTACCTACGAGCAGTACTTC; CDR3aa: CASSPGQPTYEQYF
d_gene: .; j_gene: TRBJ1-1; abundance: .; v_gene: TRBV6-5; CDR3nt: TGTGCCAGCAGTTTAGTCACAGGGAGCACTGAAGCTTTCTTT; CDR3aa: CASSLVTGSTEAFF
d_gene: TRBD1; j_gene: TRBJ1-6; abundance: .; v_gene: TRBV7-2; CDR3nt: TGTGCCAGCAGCCGGGACAGGTATAATTCACCCCTCCACTTT; CDR3aa: CASSRDRYNSPLHF
d_gene: TRBD1; j_gene: TRBJ1-6; abundance: .; v_gene: TRBV19; CDR3nt: TGTGCCAGTGGGGGACAGTCCTATAATTCACCCCTCCACTTT; CDR3aa: CASGGQSYNSPLHF
d_gene: .; j_gene: TRBJ2-3; abundance: .; v_gene: TRBV6-5; CDR3nt: TGTGCCAGCAGTTACTCGGCGCGGATCGACACAGATACGCAGTATTTT; CDR3aa: CASSYSARIDTDTQYF
d_gene: TRBD2; j_gene: TRBJ2-2; abundance: once; v_gene: TRBV4-1; CDR3nt: TGCGCCAGCAGCCAATTTAGCGGGGGGTTAACCGGGGAGCTGTTTTTT; CDR3aa: CASSQFSGGLTGELFF
d_gene: .; j_gene: TRBJ2-2; abundance: .; v_gene: TRBV30; CDR3nt: TGTGCCTGGAGTGTGTACAGTTCGAACACCGGGGAGCTGTTTTTT; CDR3aa: CAWSVYSSNTGELFF
d_gene: TRBD1; j_gene: TRBJ1-1; abundance: once; v_gene: TRBV11-2; CDR3nt: TGTGCCAGCAGTCTCGACAGGGCGGACACTGAAGCTTTCTTT; CDR3aa: CASSLDRADTEAFF
d_gene: TRBD1; j_gene: TRBJ1-4; abundance: .; v_gene: TRBV7-8; CDR3nt: TGTGCCAGCAGCTTAGCGCTACAAACAGGGGGGCCTGCAACTAATGAAAAACTGTTTTTT; CDR3aa: CASSLALQTGGPATNEKLFF
d_gene: .; j_gene: TRBJ2-3; abundance: .; v_gene: TRBV5-4; CDR3nt: TGTGCCAGCAGCCGGTCGGGCACAGATACGCAGTATTTT; CDR3aa: CASSRSGTDTQYF
d_gene: .; j_gene: TRBJ1-3; abundance: .; v_gene: TRBV6-5; CDR3nt: TGTGCCAGCAGTTACACCCCGGGAAGGGCCAACACCATATATTTT; CDR3aa: CASSYTPGRANTIYF
d_gene: TRBD1; j_gene: TRBJ2-5; abundance: .; v_gene: TRBV4-2; CDR3nt: TGTGCCAGCAGCCAAGTTGCACAGGGGGTCGAGACCCAGTACTTC; CDR3aa: CASSQVAQGVETQYF
d_gene: .; j_gene: TRBJ2-1; abundance: .; v_gene: TRBV16; CDR3nt: TGTGCCAGCAGCCAAATCGAGCCGTCAGGGGTAAGCTCCTACAATGAGCAGTTCTTC; CDR3aa: CASSQIEPSGVSSYNEQFF
d_gene: .; j_gene: TRBJ2-1; abundance: .; v_gene: TRBV18; CDR3nt: TGTGCCAGCTCACCTTCGCTAGTAGAACACGATGAGCAGTTCTTC; CDR3aa: CASSPSLVEHDEQFF
d_gene: .; j_gene: TRBJ2-5; abundance: .; v_gene: TRBV7-2; CDR3nt: TGTGCCAGCAGCTTAGCGTTGGCTCAACAAGAGACCCAGTACTTC; CDR3aa: CASSLALAQQETQYF
d_gene: TRBD2; j_gene: TRBJ2-2; abundance: .; v_gene: TRBV5-6; CDR3nt: TGTGCCAGCAGCCCCGGCCTAGCGGGGGCTGGGGAGCTGTTTTTT; CDR3aa: CASSPGLAGAGELFF
d_gene: .; j_gene: TRBJ1-5; abundance: .; v_gene: TRBV25-1; CDR3nt: TGTGCCAGTAGCAGGGAATACAATCAGCCCCAGCATTTT; CDR3aa: CASSREYNQPQHF
d_gene: TRBD1; j_gene: TRBJ1-2; abundance: .; v_gene: TRBV27; CDR3nt: TGTGCCAGCAGTCGACAGGGGGATAGGTATGGCTACACCTTC; CDR3aa: CASSRQGDRYGYTF
d_gene: TRBD1; j_gene: TRBJ1-5; abundance: .; v_gene: TRBV19; CDR3nt: TGTGCCAGTCAGGGGACAGGGAACAATCAGCCCCAGCATTTT; CDR3aa: CASQGTGNNQPQHF
d_gene: .; j_gene: TRBJ1-2; abundance: .; v_gene: TRBV11-3; CDR3nt: TGTGCCAGCAGCTTAGTTTTGAACAGCCCCCAGGGCTACACCTTC; CDR3aa: CASSLVLNSPQGYTF
d_gene: .; j_gene: TRBJ2-3; abundance: .; v_gene: TRBV2; CDR3nt: TGTGCCACCCTCCCCGGCACAGATACGCAGTATTTT; CDR3aa: CATLPGTDTQYF
d_gene: .; j_gene: TRBJ1-3; abundance: .; v_gene: TRBV21-1; CDR3nt: TGTGCCAGCAGCAAATCAGAGGGTATGAGACAGGGGCCTGGAAACACCATATATTTT; CDR3aa: CASSKSEGMRQGPGNTIYF
d_gene: TRBD1; j_gene: TRBJ1-1; abundance: .; v_gene: TRBV5-1; CDR3nt: TGCGCCAGCAGCTTTGGGACAGGGGGGCTAACTGAAGCTTTCTTT; CDR3aa: CASSFGTGGLTEAFF
d_gene: TRBD1; j_gene: TRBJ2-3; abundance: .; v_gene: TRBV19; CDR3nt: TGTGCCAGTAGTATGACCCTATGGACAGGGTTTGATGGCACAGATACGCAGTATTTT; CDR3aa: CASSMTLWTGFDGTDTQYF
d_gene: .; j_gene: TRBJ2-2; abundance: .; v_gene: TRBV7-6; CDR3nt: TGTGCCAGCAGCCACAGACTCGGCGGAGGGAACACCGGGGAGCTGTTTTTT; CDR3aa: CASSHRLGGGNTGELFF
d_gene: TRBD2; j_gene: TRBJ2-1; abundance: .; v_gene: TRBV7-9; CDR3nt: TGTGCCAGCAGCCCACTAGCGGGGGGCTATGAGCAGTTCTTC; CDR3aa: CASSPLAGGYEQFF
d_gene: .; j_gene: TRBJ2-3; abundance: .; v_gene: TRBV11-3; CDR3nt: TGTGCCAGCAGCGAGGGGGGGGCCGGAGATACGCAGTATTTT; CDR3aa: CASSEGGAGDTQYF
d_gene: TRBD2; j_gene: TRBJ2-5; abundance: .; v_gene: TRBV3-1/TRBV3-2; CDR3nt: TGTGCCAGCAGCCAAGATCGAGTACTAGCGGGGGGCTCCCAAGAGACCCAGTACTTC; CDR3aa: CASSQDRVLAGGSQETQYF
d_gene: .; j_gene: TRBJ1-6; abundance: few; v_gene: TRBV5-1; CDR3nt: TGCGCCAGCAGCCCAGGGGATAATTCACCCCTCCACTTT; CDR3aa: CASSPGDNSPLHF
d_gene: .; j_gene: TRBJ1-6; abundance: once; v_gene: TRBV30; CDR3nt: TGTGCCTGGGCTAGACGGACAGCAGTAGCGAATTCACCCCTCCACTTT; CDR3aa: CAWARRTAVANSPLHF
d_gene: TRBD2; j_gene: TRBJ2-2; abundance: .; v_gene: TRBV6-5; CDR3nt: TGTGCCAGCACCCGGACTAGCGCGAACACCGGGGAGCTGTTTTTT; CDR3aa: CASTRTSANTGELFF
d_gene: TRBD1; j_gene: TRBJ1-2; abundance: .; v_gene: TRBV18; CDR3nt: TGTGCCAGCTCAATCCAGGGGGGAGACTATGGCTACACCTTC; CDR3aa: CASSIQGGDYGYTF